Reported below is one T cell receptor (beta chain). Seattle participants joined during active infection and were tracked over time. The entry originates in a study of blood T cell repertoires in COVID-19. Study-level information: The origin of the acute and convalescent COVID-19 samples was the United States, Italy and Spain. PBMCs, B-cell-depleted T cells, or T cells were the source of the cDNA or gDNA that made up the material.

Authors' methods: Reference gene primers were amplified, and this amplification served to estimate nucleated cell counts. The assay was immunoSEQ multiplex PCR, and TCRdb's table has in-frame clones only and misses some. That table gives V, J and clone size, and the DNA gave D and trimming. The sample records about 170,000 clones, about nine tenths being singletons. CDR3 length: 15 amino acids. The ends lost 4 bases at V and 3 bases at J; junction bases unmatched: 3. The germline V gene encodes CDR1 SGDLS and CDR2 YYNGEE. This clonotype was obtained from a woman between 55 and 75 years old with COVID-19, enrolled during active disease. The sequenced material came from peripheral blood. The V gene is TRBV9, the J gene TRBJ2-7, with TRBD2 matching over 14 bases. The CDR3 DNA reads as TGTGCCAGCAGCCCTGGGACTAGCGGGAGCTACGAGCAGTACTTC. This sequence encodes CASSPGTSGSYEQYF.